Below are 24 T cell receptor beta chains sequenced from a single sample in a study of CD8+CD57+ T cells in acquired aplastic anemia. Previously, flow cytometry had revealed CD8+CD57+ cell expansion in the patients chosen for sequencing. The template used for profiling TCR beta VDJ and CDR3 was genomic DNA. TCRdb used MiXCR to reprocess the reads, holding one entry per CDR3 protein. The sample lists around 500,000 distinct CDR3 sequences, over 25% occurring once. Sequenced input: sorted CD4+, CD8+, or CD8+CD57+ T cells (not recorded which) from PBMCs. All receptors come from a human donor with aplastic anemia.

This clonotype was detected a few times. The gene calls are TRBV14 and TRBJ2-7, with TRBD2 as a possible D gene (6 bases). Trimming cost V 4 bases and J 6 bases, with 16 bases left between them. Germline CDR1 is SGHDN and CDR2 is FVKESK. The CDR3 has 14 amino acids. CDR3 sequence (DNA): TGTGCCAGCAGCCCGAGACTAGGAGGAGGCGAGCAGTACTTC. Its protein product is CASSPRLGGGEQYF.

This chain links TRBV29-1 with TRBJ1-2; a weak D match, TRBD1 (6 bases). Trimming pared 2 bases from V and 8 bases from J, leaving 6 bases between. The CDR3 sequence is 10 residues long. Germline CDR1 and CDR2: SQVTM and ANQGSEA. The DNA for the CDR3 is TGCAGCGTTGAACAGGGGGGCTACACCTTC. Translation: CSVEQGGYTF.

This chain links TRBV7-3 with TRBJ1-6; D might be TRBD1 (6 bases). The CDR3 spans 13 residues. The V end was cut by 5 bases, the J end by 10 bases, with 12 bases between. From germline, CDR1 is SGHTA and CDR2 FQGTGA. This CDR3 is CASSPGAASPLHF. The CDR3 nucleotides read TGTGCCAGCAGCCCAGGGGCCGCGTCACCCCTCCACTTT.

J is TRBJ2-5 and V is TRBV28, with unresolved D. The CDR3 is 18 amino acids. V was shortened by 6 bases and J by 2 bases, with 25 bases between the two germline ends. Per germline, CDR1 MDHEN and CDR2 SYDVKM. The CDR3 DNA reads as TGTGCCAGCAGCCCTCGGTTAGGGATCGAAGAGTTTCAAGAGACCCAGTACTTC. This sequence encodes CASSPRLGIEEFQETQYF.

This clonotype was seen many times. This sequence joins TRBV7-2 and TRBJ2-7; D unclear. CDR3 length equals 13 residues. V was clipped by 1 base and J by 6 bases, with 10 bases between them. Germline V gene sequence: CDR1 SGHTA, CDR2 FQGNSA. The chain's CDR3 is CASSLGGYGEQYF. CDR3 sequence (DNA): TGTGCCAGCAGCTTAGGGGGTTACGGCGAGCAGTACTTC.

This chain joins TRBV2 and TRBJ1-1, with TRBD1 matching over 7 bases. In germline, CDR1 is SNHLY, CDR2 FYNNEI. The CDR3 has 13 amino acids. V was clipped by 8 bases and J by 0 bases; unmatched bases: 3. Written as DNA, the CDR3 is TGTGCCAGCTACAGGGGTTTGAACACTGAAGCTTTCTTT. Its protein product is CASYRGLNTEAFF.

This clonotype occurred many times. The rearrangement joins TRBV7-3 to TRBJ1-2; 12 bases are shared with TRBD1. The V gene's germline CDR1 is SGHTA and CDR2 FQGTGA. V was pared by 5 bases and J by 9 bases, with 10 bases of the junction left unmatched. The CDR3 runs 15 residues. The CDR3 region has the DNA TGTGCCAGCAGCGAGATGGGGACAGGGGGCATTAGCTACACCTTC. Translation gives CASSEMGTGGISYTF.

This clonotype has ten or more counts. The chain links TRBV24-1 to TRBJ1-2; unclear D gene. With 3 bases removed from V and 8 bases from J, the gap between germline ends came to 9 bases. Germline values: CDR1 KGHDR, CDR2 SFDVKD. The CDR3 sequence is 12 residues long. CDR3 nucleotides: TGTGCCACCAGTGATCTTGAGGACGGCTACACCTTC. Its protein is CATSDLEDGYTF.

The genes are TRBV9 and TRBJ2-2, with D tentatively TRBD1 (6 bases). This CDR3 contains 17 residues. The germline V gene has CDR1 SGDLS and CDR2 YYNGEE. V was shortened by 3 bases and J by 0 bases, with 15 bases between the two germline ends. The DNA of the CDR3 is TGTGCCAGCAGCGCCAAAACAGGGTATGCGAACACCGGGGAGCTGTTTTTT. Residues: CASSAKTGYANTGELFF. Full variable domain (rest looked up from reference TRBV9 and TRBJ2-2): DSGVTQTPKHLITATGQRVTLRCSPRSGDLSVYWYQQSLDQGLQFLIQYYNGEERAKGNILERFSAQQFPDLHSELNLSSLELGDSALYFCASSAKTGYANTGELFFGEGSRLTVL.

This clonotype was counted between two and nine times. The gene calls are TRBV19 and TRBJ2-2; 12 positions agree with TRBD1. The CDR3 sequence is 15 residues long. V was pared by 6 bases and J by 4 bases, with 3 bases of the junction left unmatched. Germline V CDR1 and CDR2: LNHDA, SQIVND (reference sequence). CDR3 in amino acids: CASRVGQGATGELFF. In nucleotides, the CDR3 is TGTGCCAGTAGGGTGGGACAGGGGGCCACCGGGGAGCTGTTTTTT.

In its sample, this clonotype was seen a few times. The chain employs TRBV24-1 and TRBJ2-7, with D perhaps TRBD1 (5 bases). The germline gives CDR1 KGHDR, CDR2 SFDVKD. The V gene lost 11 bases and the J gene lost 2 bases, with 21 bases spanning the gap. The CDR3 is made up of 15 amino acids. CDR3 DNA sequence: TGTGCCAGCTCTAAGGAGCAGGGCTCAGCCTACGAGCAGTACTTC. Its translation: CASSKEQGSAYEQYF.

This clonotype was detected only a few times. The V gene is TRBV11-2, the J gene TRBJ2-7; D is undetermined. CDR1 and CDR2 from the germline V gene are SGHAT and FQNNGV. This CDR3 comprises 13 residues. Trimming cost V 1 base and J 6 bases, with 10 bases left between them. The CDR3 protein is CASSLALSIEQYF. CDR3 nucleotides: TGTGCCAGCAGCTTAGCTCTCTCGATCGAGCAGTACTTC.

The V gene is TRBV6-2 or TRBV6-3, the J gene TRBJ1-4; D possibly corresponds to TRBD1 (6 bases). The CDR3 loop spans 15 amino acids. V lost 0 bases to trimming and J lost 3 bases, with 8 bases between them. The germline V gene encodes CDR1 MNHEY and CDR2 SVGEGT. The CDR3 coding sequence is TGTGCCAGCAGTTACTCGAAGGGGGCTAATGAAAAACTGTTTTTT. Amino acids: CASSYSKGANEKLFF.

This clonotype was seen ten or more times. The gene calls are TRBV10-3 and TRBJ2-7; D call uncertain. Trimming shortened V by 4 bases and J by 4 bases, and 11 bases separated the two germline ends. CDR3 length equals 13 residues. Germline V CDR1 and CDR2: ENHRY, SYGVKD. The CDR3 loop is CAISGQETYEQYF. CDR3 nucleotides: TGTGCCATCAGTGGCCAGGAGACTTACGAGCAGTACTTC.

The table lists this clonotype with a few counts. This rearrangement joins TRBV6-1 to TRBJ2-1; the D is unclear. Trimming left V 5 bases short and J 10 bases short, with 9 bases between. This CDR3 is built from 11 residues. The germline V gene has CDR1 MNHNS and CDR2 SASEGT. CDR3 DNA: TGTGCCAGCAGTATCAAACAGGAGCAGTTCTTC. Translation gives CASSIKQEQFF.

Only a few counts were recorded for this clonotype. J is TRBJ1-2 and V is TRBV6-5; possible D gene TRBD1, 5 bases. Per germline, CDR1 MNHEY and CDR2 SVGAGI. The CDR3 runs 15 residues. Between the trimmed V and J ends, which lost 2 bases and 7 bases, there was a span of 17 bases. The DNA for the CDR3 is TGTGCCAGCAGTTACGCGACCGGGACGGCGGGTGGCTACACCTTC. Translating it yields CASSYATGTAGGYTF.

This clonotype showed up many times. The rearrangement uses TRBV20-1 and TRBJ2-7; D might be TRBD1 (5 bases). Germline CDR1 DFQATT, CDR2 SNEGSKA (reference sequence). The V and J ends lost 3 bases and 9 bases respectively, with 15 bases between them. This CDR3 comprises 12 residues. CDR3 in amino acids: CSASRQGSWQYF. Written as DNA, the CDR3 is TGCAGTGCTAGCCGGCAGGGTAGTTGGCAGTACTTC.

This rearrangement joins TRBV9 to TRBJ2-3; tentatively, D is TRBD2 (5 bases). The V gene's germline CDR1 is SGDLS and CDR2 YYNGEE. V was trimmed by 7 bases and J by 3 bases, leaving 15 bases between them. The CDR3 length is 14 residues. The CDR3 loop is CASSPTGYTDTQYF. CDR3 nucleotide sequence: TGTGCCAGCTCACCCACGGGATATACAGATACGCAGTATTTT.

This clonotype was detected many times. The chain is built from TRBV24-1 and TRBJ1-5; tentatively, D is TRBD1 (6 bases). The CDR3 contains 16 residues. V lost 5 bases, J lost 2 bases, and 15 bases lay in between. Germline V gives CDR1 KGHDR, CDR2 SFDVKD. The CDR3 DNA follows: TGTGCCACCAGTGGAGGGGGGGCCGGTGGCAATCAGCCCCAGCATTTT. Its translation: CATSGGGAGGNQPQHF.

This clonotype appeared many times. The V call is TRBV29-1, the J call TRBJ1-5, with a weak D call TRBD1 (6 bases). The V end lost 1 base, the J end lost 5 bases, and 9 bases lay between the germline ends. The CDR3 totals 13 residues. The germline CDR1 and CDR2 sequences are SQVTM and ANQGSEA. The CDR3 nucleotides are TGCAGCGTTGAAGCAGGGGACTATCAGCCCCAGCATTTT. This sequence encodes CSVEAGDYQPQHF.

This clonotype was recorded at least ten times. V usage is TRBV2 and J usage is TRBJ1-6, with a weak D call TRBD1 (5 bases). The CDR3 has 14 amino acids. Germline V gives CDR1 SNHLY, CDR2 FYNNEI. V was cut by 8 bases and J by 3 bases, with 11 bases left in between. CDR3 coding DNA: TGTGCCAGCGGGGGTGAAGGCTATAATTCACCCCTCCACTTT. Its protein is CASGGEGYNSPLHF. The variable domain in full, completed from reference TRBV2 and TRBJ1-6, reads EPEVTQTPSHQVTQMGQEVILRCVPISNHLYFYWYRQILGQKVEFLVSFYNNEISEKSEIFDDQFSVERPDGSNFTLKIRSTKLEDSAMYFCASGGEGYNSPLHFGNGTRLTVT.

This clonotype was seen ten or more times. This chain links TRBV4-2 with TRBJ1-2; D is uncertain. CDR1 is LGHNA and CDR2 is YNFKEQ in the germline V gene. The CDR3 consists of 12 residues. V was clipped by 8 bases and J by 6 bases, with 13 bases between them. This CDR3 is CASGQDEDGYTF. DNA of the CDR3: TGTGCCAGCGGTCAGGACGAGGATGGCTACACCTTC.

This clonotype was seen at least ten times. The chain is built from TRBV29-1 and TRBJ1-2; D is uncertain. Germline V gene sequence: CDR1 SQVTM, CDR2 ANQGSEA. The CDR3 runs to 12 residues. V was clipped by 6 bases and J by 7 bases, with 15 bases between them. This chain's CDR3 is CSVLDQYSGYTF. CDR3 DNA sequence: TGCAGCGTCCTGGATCAGTATTCTGGCTACACCTTC.

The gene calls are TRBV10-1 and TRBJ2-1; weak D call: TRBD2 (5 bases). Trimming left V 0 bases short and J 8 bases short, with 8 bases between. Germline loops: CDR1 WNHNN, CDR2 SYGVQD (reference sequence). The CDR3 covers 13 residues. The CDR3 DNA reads TGCGCCAGCAGTGAGTCGGGAGTCGATGAGCAGTTCTTC. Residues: CASSESGVDEQFF.